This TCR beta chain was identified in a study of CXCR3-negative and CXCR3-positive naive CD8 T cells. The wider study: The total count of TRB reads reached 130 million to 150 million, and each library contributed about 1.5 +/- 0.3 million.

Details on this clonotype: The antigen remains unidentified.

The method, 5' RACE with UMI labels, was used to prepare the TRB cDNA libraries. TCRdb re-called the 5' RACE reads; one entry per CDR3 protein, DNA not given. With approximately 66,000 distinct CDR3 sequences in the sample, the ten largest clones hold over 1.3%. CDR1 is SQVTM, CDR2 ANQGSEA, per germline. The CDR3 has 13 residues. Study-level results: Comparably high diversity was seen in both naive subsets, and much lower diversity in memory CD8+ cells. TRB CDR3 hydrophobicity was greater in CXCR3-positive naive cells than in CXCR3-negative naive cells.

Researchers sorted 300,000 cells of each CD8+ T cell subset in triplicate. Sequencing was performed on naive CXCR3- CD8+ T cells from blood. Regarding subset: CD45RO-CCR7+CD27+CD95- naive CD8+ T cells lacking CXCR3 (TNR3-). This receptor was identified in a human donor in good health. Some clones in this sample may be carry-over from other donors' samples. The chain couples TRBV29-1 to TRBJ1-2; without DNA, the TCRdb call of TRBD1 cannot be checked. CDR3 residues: CSVPGGGADGYTF. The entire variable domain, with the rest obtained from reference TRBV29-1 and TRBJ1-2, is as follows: SAVISQKPSRDICQRGTSLTIQCQVDSQVTMMFWYRQQPGQSLTLIATANQGSEATYESGFVIDKFPISRPNLTFSTLTVSNMSPEDSSIYLCSVPGGGADGYTFGSGTRLTVV.